Listed here are 24 T cell receptor beta chains from one sample, sequenced in a study of type 1 regulatory T cells. Overall study findings and caveats: Compared with non-type 1 regulatory T cells, type 1 regulatory T cells showed a more restricted TCR repertoire.

No antigen has been assigned to these receptors. TCRdb reanalysed the reads using MiXCR and keeps one entry per CDR3 protein. The sample gives tens of thousands of distinct CDR3 sequences, less than 25% of which show up once; around 8% is in the top ten. Sequencing was done on a sample of cultured type 1 regulatory T (Tr1) cells, either the whole culture or a sorted fraction (not recorded which). The receptors shown here come from a human donor in good health.

The chain combines TRBV15 with TRBJ2-1, with D possibly TRBD2 on 5 matching bases. CDR3 size: 14 residues. The V gene's germline CDR1 is LNHNV and CDR2 YYDKDF (reference sequence). CDR3 bases: TGTGCGTCCCGGCGTGAGGGCCTCTACAATGAGCAGTTCTTC. Amino acids: CASRREGLYNEQFF. Filled out from reference TRBV15 and TRBJ2-1, the complete variable domain reads DAMVIQNPRYQVTQFGKPVTLSCSQTLNHNVMYWYQQKSSQAPKLLFHYYDKDFNNEADTPDNFQSRRPNTSFCFLDIRSPGLGDTAMYLCASRREGLYNEQFFGPGTRLTVL.

This clonotype was seen once. The chain uses TRBV7-2 and TRBJ2-1; D is possibly TRBD2 (5 bases). Germline V lookup: CDR1 SGHTA, CDR2 FQGNSA. The V and J ends lost 4 bases and 6 bases respectively, with 16 bases between them. This CDR3 spans 15 amino acids. The CDR3 here is CASSSELVPTNEQFF. For the CDR3, the DNA is TGTGCCAGCAGCTCGGAACTAGTTCCTACCAATGAGCAGTTCTTC. The full variable domain, its missing parts supplied by reference TRBV7-2 and TRBJ2-1, is GAGVSQSPSNKVTEKGKDVELRCDPISGHTALYWYRQSLGQGLEFLIYFQGNSAPDKSGLPSDRFSAERTGGSVSTLTIQRTQQEDSAVYLCASSSELVPTNEQFFGPGTRLTVL.

The V call is TRBV2, the J call TRBJ1-5; D remains unclear. CDR1 and CDR2 from the germline V gene are SNHLY and FYNNEI. The CDR3 spans 13 residues. The germline V and J ends were trimmed by 7 bases and 10 bases, with 17 bases remaining between them. The CDR3 region has the DNA TGTGCCAGCACCCAAGACCCCGCCCAACCCCAGCATTTT. Translation: CASTQDPAQPQHF.

This clonotype counts as medium-sized. Mismatch with germline at one junction end may stem from a read error. CDR3 nucleotides: TGTGCCAGCAGCTTGTCAAATAACTCACCCCTCCACTTT. Translated, it gives CASSLSNNSPLHF. The rearrangement joins TRBV7-6 to TRBJ1-6; D not resolved. This CDR3 region has 13 residues. The germline V gene has CDR1 SGHVS and CDR2 FNYEAQ.

The V and J genes are TRBV5-1 and TRBJ1-1; no clear D. The CDR3 totals 12 residues. Germline V gene lookup returns CDR1 SGHRS and CDR2 YFSETQ. V lost 0 bases and J lost 7, with 7 bases in between. The CDR3 region is CASSLEGSEAFF. CDR3 coding DNA: TGCGCCAGCAGCTTGGAGGGCAGTGAAGCTTTCTTT. The full variable domain, rest sourced from reference TRBV5-1 and TRBJ1-1, is KAGVTQTPRYLIKTRGQQVTLSCSPISGHRSVSWYQQTPGQGLQFLFEYFSETQRNKGNFPGRFSGRQFSNSRSEMNVSTLELGDSALYLCASSLEGSEAFFGQGTRLTVV.

This clonotype was observed a handful of times. The chain links TRBV5-1 to TRBJ1-3; 7 bases are shared with TRBD1. The CDR3 consists of 16 residues. The V gene end was trimmed by 4 bases and the J gene end by 0 bases; junction bases not matched to a gene: 7. The germline V gene encodes CDR1 SGHRS and CDR2 YFSETQ. The CDR3 reads CASSVDRASSGNTIYF. CDR3 sequence (DNA): TGCGCCAGCAGCGTCGACAGGGCCAGCTCTGGAAACACCATATATTTT.

The chain recombines TRBV6-5 with TRBJ1-3; tentative D call: TRBD1 (6 bases). Trimming shortened V by 4 bases and J by 4 bases, and 11 bases separated the two germline ends. The CDR3 consists of 14 residues. Germline values: CDR1 MNHEY, CDR2 SVGAGI. The CDR3 protein is CASSSGAGGNTIYF. In nucleotides, the CDR3 is TGTGCCAGCAGTTCGGGGGCGGGCGGAAACACCATATATTTT.

About this clonotype: A read error may produce the germline difference seen at one junction end. The chain carries TRBV7-2 and TRBJ1-1; D is undetermined. The CDR3 has 12 residues. Germline assignment: CDR1 SGHTA and CDR2 FQGNSA. The DNA for the CDR3 is TGTGCCTGCAGTTCCATTATGGCTGAAGCTTTCTTT. It specifies CACSSIMAEAFF.

This clonotype has only a few counts. The chain has TRBV20-1 and TRBJ2-1; no clear D. Between the trimmed V and J ends, which lost 1 base and 12 bases, there was a span of 19 bases. Germline V CDR1 and CDR2: DFQATT, SNEGSKA (reference sequence). The CDR3 is 14 amino acids. In DNA form, the CDR3 reads TGCAGTGCTAGAGGCCACCCGGACGAGATGGGGCAGTTCTTC. It yields the protein CSARGHPDEMGQFF.

This clonotype was seen only a few times. J is TRBJ1-5 and V is TRBV30, with D uncertain. V lost 7 bases, J lost 6 bases, and 16 bases lay in between. The V gene's germline CDR1 is GTSNPN and CDR2 SVGIG (reference sequence). The CDR3 spans 13 residues. The CDR3 bases are TGTGCCTCGGAGGCGGCTGTCGGTCAGCCCCAGCATTTT. As protein: CASEAAVGQPQHF.

The V gene is TRBV29-1, the J gene TRBJ2-5; the D gene could be TRBD1 or TRBD2 (5 bases each). V was clipped by 7 bases and J by 4 bases, with 19 bases between them. CDR1 and CDR2 (germline): SQVTM, ANQGSEA. This CDR3 contains 14 residues. This chain's CDR3 is CSAGTGTVGETQYF. The CDR3 DNA reads TGCAGCGCAGGAACCGGGACGGTGGGAGAGACCCAGTACTTC.

By share, this clonotype counts as medium-sized (0.01 to 0.1%). The chain employs TRBV20-1 and TRBJ1-2, with 7 bases aligning to TRBD1. The CDR3 consists of 11 residues. The germline V gene encodes CDR1 DFQATT and CDR2 SNEGSKA (reference sequence). J lost 4 bases, V lost 4 bases, and 0 bases had no gene match. The CDR3 here is CSATGGYGYTF. CDR3 coding DNA: TGCAGTGCTACAGGGGGCTATGGCTACACCTTC.

The chain employs TRBV27 and TRBJ1-4; D is unresolved. The CDR3 extends over 14 amino acids. Germline-derived CDR1 and CDR2 are MNHEY and SMNVEV (reference sequence). V was shortened by 5 bases and J by 8 bases, with 15 bases between the two germline ends. The CDR3 nucleotides are TGTGCCAGCAGTGTACGGGCGGAGAGCGAAAAACTGTTTTTT. Residues: CASSVRAESEKLFF.

This clonotype was seen more than once but under ten times. V and J are TRBV2 and TRBJ1-2; the D is unclear. The V end lost 3 bases, the J end lost 2 bases, and 7 bases lay between the germline ends. The CDR3 has 13 residues. CDR1 is SNHLY and CDR2 is FYNNEI in the germline V gene. The CDR3 DNA reads TGTGCCAGCAGTGAGCGGGTCAACTATGGCTACACCTTC. Encoded protein: CASSERVNYGYTF.

This chain uses TRBV6-5 with TRBJ1-5, with TRBD1 matching over 8 bases. Germline-derived CDR1 and CDR2 are MNHEY and SVGAGI. This CDR3 is built from 15 residues. V shed 5 bases, J shed 5 bases, and the junction held 8 bases outside the gene matches. CDR3 nucleotide sequence: TGTGCCAGCAGTCTAAACAGGGGGATGGATCAGCCCCAGCATTTT. Its protein is CASSLNRGMDQPQHF.

Ten or more counts support this clonotype. The chain couples TRBV28 to TRBJ2-3; D unresolved. The V end lost 5 bases, the J end lost 6 bases, and 21 bases lay between the germline ends. CDR3 size: 16 residues. Germline V gene lookup returns CDR1 MDHEN and CDR2 SYDVKM. CDR3 protein: CASSPNGGEFRDTQYF. In DNA, the CDR3 is TGTGCCAGCAGTCCCAATGGTGGGGAATTCAGGGATACGCAGTATTTT.

In this sample, this clonotype turned up a few times. The chain uses TRBV28 and TRBJ2-2; 7 bases match TRBD2. Germline V CDR1 and CDR2: MDHEN, SYDVKM. V trimming: 6 bases; J trimming: 9 bases; junction bases outside the gene matches: 13. The CDR3 is made up of 15 amino acids. The CDR3 DNA sequence: TGTGCCAGCAGCTCCGGGACTATCCGTCGCAGGGAGCTGTTTTTT. It yields the protein CASSSGTIRRRELFF. Full variable domain (outside the CDR3, taken from reference TRBV28 and TRBJ2-2): DVKVTQSSRYLVKRTGEKVFLECVQDMDHENMFWYRQDPGLGLRLIYFSYDVKMKEKGDIPEGYSVSREKKERFSLILESASTNQTSMYLCASSSGTIRRRELFFGEGSRLTVL.

This clonotype has a handful of counts. The chain recombines TRBV12-3 or TRBV12-4 with TRBJ2-5; 9 bases match TRBD1. The CDR3 is 15 residues long. J was trimmed by 4 bases and V by 5 bases; bases with no gene match: 8. This CDR3 reads CASSRTGTGSETQYF. CDR3 DNA sequence: TGTGCCAGCAGTCGCACCGGGACAGGGTCAGAGACCCAGTACTTC.

The V call is TRBV29-1, the J call TRBJ2-3; 8 nucleotides align to TRBD2. The ends lost 4 bases at V and 1 base at J; junction bases unmatched: 7. The V gene's germline CDR1 is SQVTM and CDR2 ANQGSEA. The CDR3 is 15 residues long. In DNA, the CDR3 is TGCAGCGTTGTACCTGTCGGGAGGGGCACAGATACGCAGTATTTT. This gives the protein CSVVPVGRGTDTQYF.

The chain joins TRBV18 to TRBJ2-5; D is undetermined. CDR3 length equals 10 residues. The germline V gene encodes CDR1 KGHSH and CDR2 LQKENI. V gave up 4 bases and J gave up 5 bases, with 2 bases separating them. The CDR3 DNA follows: TGTGCCAGCTCACTCGAGACCCAGTACTTC. Translating it yields CASSLETQYF.

This clonotype came up once. The gene calls are TRBV10-3 and TRBJ2-2; no firm D call. Trimming removed 4 bases at V and 6 bases at J, with 6 bases between. The germline gives CDR1 ENHRY, CDR2 SYGVKD. The CDR3 loop spans 12 amino acids. CDR3 coding DNA: TGTGCCATCAGTGTAGAGGCCGGGGAGCTGTTTTTT. As protein: CAISVEAGELFF.

The chain employs TRBV12-3 or TRBV12-4 and TRBJ1-5, with D hard to call. V was trimmed by 2 bases and J by 5 bases, leaving 7 bases between them. This CDR3 spans 13 amino acids. DNA of the CDR3: TGTGCCAGCAGTTTAACGGAAGATCAGCCCCAGCATTTT. It translates to CASSLTEDQPQHF.

The chain uses TRBV2 and TRBJ1-2; a weak D match, TRBD1 (5 bases). CDR1 is SNHLY, CDR2 FYNNEI, per germline. Trimming stripped 7 bases from V and 4 bases from J, with 16 bases between. This CDR3 comprises 14 residues. CDR3 DNA: TGTGCCAGCAAAACGACAGTCACCACCTATGGCTACACCTTC. Its translation is CASKTTVTTYGYTF.

This clonotype has only a few counts. The V call is TRBV5-1, the J call TRBJ1-2; maybe TRBD1 (5 bases). Germline V gene sequence: CDR1 SGHRS, CDR2 YFSETQ. The V end lost 0 bases, the J end lost 8 bases, and 14 bases lay between the germline ends. This CDR3 has 14 residues. CDR3 bases: TGCGCCAGCAGCTTGGGGGACGGCACGAGGGGCTACACCTTC. Translation gives CASSLGDGTRGYTF.